The clone carrying this TCR beta chain has more than one count but fewer than ten. This sample was taken from a study of blood T cell dynamics during melanoma immunotherapy. The V end was cut by 5 bases, the J end by 7 bases, with 21 bases between. Per the germline V gene, CDR1 is SEHNR and CDR2 is FQNEAQ (reference sequence). This CDR3 comprises 16 residues. The sample's time point: pre-treatment baseline. Prior systemic cancer therapy, immunosuppressant use and other active malignancies excluded patients. A fixed DNA input of about 320 ng was used per bulk PBMC sample. TCRdb's table, derived via immunoSEQ multiplex PCR, lists solely in-frame clones and lacks some. The table records over 4,500 clones, approximately 86% of them present only once.

The TCR was taken from a human donor with melanoma. Here the sequenced sample was blood, taken from a patient treated with checkpoint blockade. The chain links TRBV7-9 to TRBJ2-4; D ambiguous. The CDR3 loop reads CASSDALGQALNIQYF. CDR3 sequence (DNA): TGTGCCAGCAGCGATGCCCTCGGGCAGGCCCTGAACATTCAGTACTTC.